This entry lists 28 T cell receptor beta chains sequenced from one sample in a study of T cell clones after liver transplantation. Method: immunoSEQ multiplex PCR; TCRdb's copy keeps in-frame clones and lacks some. The data hold 75,000 to 95,000 clones, with less than 90% observed a single time. Specimen: CD4+ T cells from blood, collected around 50 months after liver transplant. The receptors come from a human patient who received a liver transplant. Some T cells here may be from the graft donor.

This clone was counted only a few times. The chain links TRBV25-1 to TRBJ1-1; possible D gene TRBD1, 5 bases. The V gene lost 7 bases and the J gene lost 7 bases, with 13 bases spanning the gap. Germline V gene sequence: CDR1 MGHDK, CDR2 SYGVNS. The CDR3 contains 12 residues. The CDR3 here is CASTPGPGEAFF. Written as DNA, the CDR3 is TGTGCCAGCACACCGGGACCTGGTGAAGCTTTCTTT.

The rearrangement links TRBV4-2 to TRBJ2-1; 11 bases map to TRBD1. CDR1 is LGHNA and CDR2 is YNFKEQ in the germline V gene. The CDR3 spans 16 residues. The V segment lost 0 bases and the J segment 8 bases; nucleotides outside the gene matches: 6. The CDR3 protein is CASSQERTGGNDEQFF. The CDR3 bases are TGTGCCAGCAGCCAAGAACGGACAGGGGGCAATGATGAGCAGTTCTTC.

The chain employs TRBV4-2 and TRBJ1-4; 7 nucleotides agree with TRBD1. CDR3 length equals 15 residues. Trimming cost V 1 base and J 5 bases; bases outside gene matches: 4. Germline CDR1 reads LGHNA; CDR2 reads YNFKEQ. Here the CDR3 DNA reads TGTGCCAGCAGCCAAGCCTCGGGACAGAATGAAAAACTGTTTTTT. Translation gives CASSQASGQNEKLFF.

V and J are TRBV11-2 and TRBJ1-6; D is possibly TRBD1 (6 bases). This CDR3 is 15 amino acids long. With 1 base removed from V and 7 bases from J, the gap between germline ends came to 11 bases. Germline CDR1 SGHAT, CDR2 FQNNGV. CDR3 sequence: CASSLVGRGNSPLHF. The CDR3 DNA follows: TGTGCCAGCAGCTTAGTGGGGAGGGGGAATTCACCCCTCCACTTT.

The chain employs TRBV25-1 and TRBJ2-5, with 7 nucleotides matching TRBD1. With V trimmed by 6 bases and J by 7 bases, 11 bases remained unmatched. Germline V CDR1 and CDR2: MGHDK, SYGVNS. The CDR3 loop spans 14 amino acids. CDR3 in DNA: TGTGCCAGCAGAGAGACAGGGAATACGGGGACCCAGTACTTC. Residues: CASRETGNTGTQYF.

The rearrangement uses TRBV7-2 and TRBJ2-7; 7 nucleotides line up with TRBD1. The CDR3 runs to 15 residues. Looked up from germline, CDR1 is SGHTA and CDR2 is FQGNSA. J was trimmed by 1 base and V by 5 bases; bases with no gene match: 8. The CDR3 sequence: CASSHRQGSSYEQYF. The CDR3 coding sequence is TGTGCCAGCAGCCACCGACAGGGAAGTTCCTACGAGCAGTACTTC.

A few counts support this clone. J is TRBJ1-1 and V is TRBV4-3; 7 nucleotides match TRBD1. The CDR3 length is 15 residues. Germline-derived CDR1 and CDR2 are LGHNA and YSLEER. V gave up 0 bases and J gave up 6 bases; unmatched junction bases: 7. The CDR3 nucleotides read TGCGCCAGCAGCCAAGATCGGGACAGAGCTCCTGAAGCTTTCTTT. Translation gives CASSQDRDRAPEAFF.

This chain connects TRBV23-1 to TRBJ2-5; D ambiguous. TRBV23-1 is assigned to the ORF class and has an uncertain function. The CDR3 is made up of 12 amino acids. The V and J ends lost 3 bases and 6 bases respectively, with 8 bases between them. CDR3 residues: CASSHVAQTQYF. The CDR3 bases are TGCGCCAGCAGTCATGTCGCTCAGACCCAGTACTTC.

The V gene is TRBV19, the J gene TRBJ2-7; TRBD2 agrees at 10 bases. This CDR3 is 15 amino acids long. V dropped 6 bases and J dropped 3; count of bases not matched to a gene: 8. CDR1 LNHDA and CDR2 SQIVND come from the germline V gene (reference sequence). CDR3 region: CASSRRTSGNYEQYF. DNA of the CDR3: TGTGCCAGTAGCAGACGGACTAGCGGCAACTACGAGCAGTACTTC.

This chain connects TRBV2 to TRBJ2-3; D is perhaps TRBD2 (5 bases). This CDR3 contains 14 residues. CDR1 is SNHLY and CDR2 is FYNNEI in the germline V gene. V lost 7 bases to trimming and J lost 2 bases, with 13 bases between them. CDR3 sequence: CASTRESHTDTQYF. CDR3 bases: TGTGCCAGCACCCGGGAATCGCACACAGATACGCAGTATTTT.

V usage is TRBV4-2 and J usage is TRBJ2-5; 7 bases are a match to TRBD2. V lost 3 bases and J lost 5; bases outside the gene matches: 15. CDR1 and CDR2 (germline): LGHNA, YNFKEQ. There are 17 residues in the CDR3. This CDR3 reads CASSQDGGAGADETQYF. The CDR3 nucleotides read TGTGCCAGCAGCCAGGACGGTGGGGCGGGAGCCGATGAGACCCAGTACTTC.

This chain connects TRBV18 to TRBJ1-1, with a possible D match to TRBD1 (6 bases). V was clipped by 1 base and J by 1 base, with 7 bases between them. Looked up from germline, CDR1 is KGHSH and CDR2 is LQKENI. The CDR3 covers 14 residues. The CDR3 DNA reads TGTGCCAGCTCACCACGGGGGCGGAACACTGAAGCTTTCTTT. Residues: CASSPRGRNTEAFF.

This clone was seen more than once but under ten times. The chain joins TRBV2 to TRBJ2-2, with D possibly being TRBD1 (6 bases). Trimming left V 5 bases short and J 13 bases short, with 14 bases between. Germline V gene data show CDR1 as SNHLY and CDR2 as FYNNEI. The CDR3 length is 12 residues. The CDR3 is CASSYQGYGLFF. The CDR3 nucleotides read TGTGCCAGCAGTTATCAGGGGTATGGGCTGTTTTTT.

The chain uses TRBV6-6 and TRBJ1-3; a weak D match, TRBD1 (5 bases). The CDR3 has 14 amino acids. Trimming cost V 6 bases and J 2 bases, with 11 bases left between them. Germline lookup yields CDR1 MNHNY and CDR2 SVGAGI (reference sequence). The CDR3 DNA reads TGTGCCAGCAGAGAGGGGTTGGCTGGAAACACCATATATTTT. Its translation: CASREGLAGNTIYF.

The J gene is TRBJ2-3, the V gene TRBV5-1, with D possibly being TRBD1 or TRBD2 (5 bases each). Trimming stripped 4 bases from V and 0 bases from J, with 9 bases between. Germline V gives CDR1 SGHRS, CDR2 YFSETQ. This CDR3 has 14 residues. The CDR3 loop reads CASSTGRSTDTQYF. For the CDR3, the DNA is TGCGCCAGCAGCACGGGACGGAGCACAGATACGCAGTATTTT.

The rearrangement links TRBV18 to TRBJ1-5; possibly TRBD1 for D (5 bases). The CDR3 has 12 residues. Germline values: CDR1 KGHSH, CDR2 LQKENI. The V and J ends lost 5 bases and 5 bases respectively, with 7 bases between them. DNA of the CDR3: TGTGCCAGCTCAGTAGGGGATCAGCCCCAGCATTTT. Translation gives CASSVGDQPQHF.

The rearrangement uses TRBV10-3 and TRBJ2-7; TRBD1 aligns across 7 bases. Trimming at V came to 0 bases and at J to 3 bases, leaving 2 bases not matched to a gene. The CDR3 runs 14 residues. CDR1 ENHRY and CDR2 SYGVKD come from the germline V gene. As DNA, the CDR3 is TGTGCCATCAGTGAGTCGGACAGGAACTACGAGCAGTACTTC. It codes for CAISESDRNYEQYF.

The chain has TRBV6-5 and TRBJ2-7; no reliable D call. The V gene's germline CDR1 is MNHEY and CDR2 SVGAGI. The CDR3 is 13 residues long. Trimming removed 6 bases at V and 4 bases at J, with 13 bases between. The CDR3, as DNA: TGTGCCAGCAGAGAACATGGGGATTACGAGCAGTACTTC. Residues: CASREHGDYEQYF.

The rearrangement uses TRBV6-6 and TRBJ2-4, with 7 bases identical to TRBD2. Trimming took 7 bases from V and 8 from J; bases not matched to a gene: 11. The CDR3 extends over 14 amino acids. From germline, CDR1 is MNHNY and CDR2 SVGAGI (reference sequence). CDR3 amino acids: CASTRRGEGDIQYF. Here the CDR3 DNA reads TGTGCCAGCACCCGGAGAGGGGAGGGAGACATTCAGTACTTC.

The gene calls are TRBV9 and TRBJ1-6; D call uncertain. V lost 3 bases, J lost 5 bases, and 15 bases lay in between. Per germline, CDR1 SGDLS and CDR2 YYNGEE. This CDR3 has 16 amino acids. The CDR3, as DNA: TGTGCCAGCAGCGGAGCACTGGGCCGCGATAATTCACCCCTCCACTTT. Amino acids: CASSGALGRDNSPLHF. The whole variable domain, filled in from reference TRBV9 and TRBJ1-6, reads DSGVTQTPKHLITATGQRVTLRCSPRSGDLSVYWYQQSLDQGLQFLIQYYNGEERAKGNILERFSAQQFPDLHSELNLSSLELGDSALYFCASSGALGRDNSPLHFGNGTRLTVT.

The chain couples TRBV13 to TRBJ2-2; D unresolved. CDR3 length: 13 residues. The V gene lost 1 base and the J gene lost 3 bases, with 3 bases spanning the gap. CDR1 is PRHDT and CDR2 is FYEKMQ in the germline V gene (reference sequence). The CDR3 protein is CASSLAHTGELFF. The CDR3 bases are TGTGCCAGCAGCTTAGCCCACACCGGGGAGCTGTTTTTT.

The chain combines TRBV12-5 with TRBJ2-2; 9 bases line up with TRBD1. The V gene end was trimmed by 6 bases and the J gene end by 9 bases; junction bases not matched to a gene: 8. This CDR3 has 14 amino acids. Germline assignment: CDR1 LGHNT and CDR2 FRNRAP. CDR3 residues: CASGLQTGGRELFF. CDR3 nucleotide sequence: TGTGCTAGTGGGTTGCAAACAGGGGGCCGGGAGCTGTTTTTT.

The rearrangement uses TRBV19 and TRBJ2-1, with TRBD2 matching over 9 bases. V was pared by 5 bases and J by 7 bases, with 12 bases of the junction left unmatched. Germline CDR1 reads LNHDA; CDR2 reads SQIVND (reference sequence). CDR3 length: 16 amino acids. The CDR3 bases are TGTGCCAGTAGTCCTCTTGGAGCGGGAGGTGGAAATGAGCAGTTCTTC. This translates into CASSPLGAGGGNEQFF.

In DNA form, the CDR3 reads TGTGCCAGCAGTGAAGGCCGGGACAGGGGCGGTCAGCCCCAGCATTTT. Residues: CASSEGRDRGGQPQHF. This chain joins TRBV2 and TRBJ1-5; 10 bases are shared with TRBD1. Germline V gene sequence: CDR1 SNHLY, CDR2 FYNNEI. The CDR3 extends over 16 amino acids. V shed 1 base, J shed 6 bases, and the junction held 6 bases outside the gene matches.

The V gene is TRBV5-8, the J gene TRBJ2-3; D perhaps matches TRBD2 (6 bases). Germline V gene lookup returns CDR1 SGHTS and CDR2 YDEGEE. CDR3 size: 14 residues. V lost 2 bases to trimming and J lost 5 bases, with 12 bases between them. The CDR3: CASSFLGGEDTQYF. The CDR3 nucleotides are TGTGCCAGCAGCTTTTTGGGGGGAGAAGATACGCAGTATTTT.

The chain is built from TRBV5-1 and TRBJ2-1, with D tentatively TRBD2 (5 bases). Germline assignment: CDR1 SGHRS and CDR2 YFSETQ. This CDR3 region has 14 residues. Trimming shortened V by 0 bases and J by 1 base, and 5 bases separated the two germline ends. The CDR3 bases are TGCGCCAGCAGCTTGGGGGAGTCCTACAATGAGCAGTTCTTC. It translates to CASSLGESYNEQFF.

This clone has a single count. This sequence joins TRBV19 and TRBJ1-2, with D possibly matching TRBD1 (5 bases). Trimming left V 5 bases short and J 4 bases short, with 14 bases between. The germline V gene encodes CDR1 LNHDA and CDR2 SQIVND (reference sequence). This CDR3 is 14 amino acids long. The CDR3, as DNA: TGTGCCAGTAGTTTCCCAGGGATCGCCTATGGCTACACCTTC. This sequence encodes CASSFPGIAYGYTF.

The chain couples TRBV2 to TRBJ2-3, with D tentatively TRBD1 (6 bases). The CDR3 spans 15 residues. Germline assignment: CDR1 SNHLY and CDR2 FYNNEI. V lost 1 base and J lost 3, with 11 bases in between. The CDR3 spells CASSEGSQGTDTQYF. CDR3 DNA: TGTGCCAGCAGTGAAGGTTCACAGGGTACAGATACGCAGTATTTT.